This TCR beta chain is from a study of blood T cells in healthy people across ages. Germline assignment: CDR1 LGHDT and CDR2 YNNKEL (reference sequence). The CDR3 extends over 16 amino acids. V lost 5 bases, J lost 4 bases, and 20 bases lay in between. Sample-barcoded 5' priming and a J-beta primer mix drove a second PCR of about 6 to 12 cycles. MiXCR, run by TCRdb on the 5' RACE reads, gives a single entry per CDR3 protein. The sample includes more than 750,000 distinct CDR3 sequences, almost 30% of them seen just once. A further study also used this sample, focusing on T cells of mothers and their children. That paper adds: A second PCR was performed with the M1S primer. This primer added sample barcodes and 2-4 random nucleotides. Slightly, though not significantly, more overlap was seen in related than in unrelated mother-child pairs.

The source material was blood. The chain joins TRBV3-1 to TRBJ1-1; weak D call: TRBD1 (6 bases). The clonotype comes from a woman aged 35 to 49 in good health. The CDR3, as DNA: TGTGCCAGCAGCGTGCCACAGGGTGGAGGGGGCACTGAAGCTTTCTTT. It is translated as CASSVPQGGGGTEAFF. Combining the CDR3 with reference TRBV3-1 and TRBJ1-1 gives the whole variable domain DTAVSQTPKYLVTQMGNDKSIKCEQNLGHDTMYWYKQDSKKFLKIMFSYNNKELIINETVPNRFSPKSPDKAHLNLHINSLELGDSAVYFCASSVPQGGGGTEAFFGQGTRLTVV.